The present T cell receptor (beta chain) was sequenced within a study of siplizumab effects on memory and regulatory T cells. Findings of the study overall: Memory T cells appeared less diverse than naive cells, which seemed to contribute substantially to alloresponse. No functional test confirmed suppression by proliferating siplizumab-culture Tregs.

Assaying covered roughly 92,000 TCR templates per sample. Some clones are missing from TCRdb's copy, which holds only in-frame ones; the method was immunoSEQ multiplex PCR. The table records about 100,000 clones, about 91% of them present only once. V trimming: 4 bases; J trimming: 6 bases; junction bases outside the gene matches: 12. Germline V gene data show CDR1 as SGHNT and CDR2 as YYREEE (reference sequence). The CDR3 loop spans 15 amino acids. Remarks on this clone: The antigen is not known.

Material for sequencing was CD4+ T cells sorted from blood. The origin of this receptor is a human donor in good health. Some clones in this sample may be carry-over from other donors' samples. The chain has TRBV5-4 and TRBJ2-7, with 8 nucleotides matching TRBD2. CDR3 nucleotide sequence: TGTGCCAGCAGCCTAGCCGGGACTAGATCTTCCGAGCAGTACTTC. Residues: CASSLAGTRSSEQYF.